Given below is one TCR beta chain in context. Seattle patients were enrolled while actively infected and followed longitudinally. The CDR3 contains 15 residues. The germline CDR1 and CDR2 sequences are LGHDT and YNNKEL (reference sequence). Trimming removed 0 bases from V and 5 bases from J, with 11 bases in between. The data derive from a study of blood T cell repertoires in COVID-19. The wider study: There were acute and convalescent COVID-19 samples, and they came from the United States, Italy and Spain.

Using immunoSEQ multiplex PCR, the repertoire was profiled, and TCRdb retains in-frame clones only, with some absent. The table shows about 38,000 clones, with roughly 70% occurring only once. Source material: peripheral blood. The chain couples TRBV3-1 (or the pseudogene TRBV3-2) to TRBJ1-5, with a tentative D call TRBD1 (5 bases). This sequence originates from a man aged 70 or older with COVID-19, enrolled during active disease. The CDR3 DNA reads TGTGCCAGCAGCCAAGATGGGGCAGCCCATCAGCCCCAGCATTTT. Translation: CASSQDGAAHQPQHF.